These T cell receptor beta chains were read from a single sample in a study of blood T cell repertoires in COVID-19. The protocol was immunoSEQ multiplex PCR, while the TCRdb copy is restricted to in-frame clones and leaves out a portion. This sample has 180,000 or so clones, with approximately 85% found just once. The specimen was peripheral blood. The receptors stem from a man aged 55 to 70 who had recovered from COVID-19. CDR3s include the opening cysteine and the closing phenylalanine or tryptophan. D genes are given only for firm matches. For some rows the clone size is stated as once, few or many, or as a class when expanded; others skip it.

-	TRBV20-1	TRBJ2-5	TRBD2	CSASGSGGAAQYF	TGCAGTGCTAGTGGTAGCGGGGGGGCGGCCCAGTACTTC
-	TRBV7-2	TRBJ1-5	-	CASSLAGDDNQPQHF	TGTGCCAGCAGCTTAGCCGGGGATGACAATCAGCCCCAGCATTTT
many	TRBV7-8	TRBJ1-2	TRBD1	CASSPWDRGLDGYTF	TGTGCCAGCAGCCCCTGGGACAGGGGATTGGATGGCTACACCTTC
-	TRBV19	TRBJ2-3	-	CASSPTRFGTQYF	TGTGCCAGTAGTCCCACGCGTTTCGGTACGCAGTATTTT
-	TRBV12-3/TRBV12-4	TRBJ1-5	TRBD1	CASRDRWDQPQHF	TGTGCCAGCAGGGACAGGTGGGACCAGCCCCAGCATTTT
-	TRBV5-4	TRBJ1-2	-	CASSFAGSYYGYTF	TGTGCCAGCAGCTTCGCCGGGTCCTACTATGGCTACACCTTC
-	TRBV10-1	TRBJ1-1	TRBD1	CASSSRGVIPEAFF	TGCGCCAGCAGTTCCAGGGGGGTTATCCCTGAAGCTTTCTTT
-	TRBV5-6	TRBJ2-7	-	CASSLGGPYEQYF	TGTGCCAGCAGCTTGGGGGGGCCCTACGAGCAGTACTTC
few	TRBV19	TRBJ2-3	TRBD2	CASSISQRGADTQYF	TGTGCCAGTAGTATCTCCCAGCGGGGGGCAGATACGCAGTATTTT
-	TRBV7-8	TRBJ2-5	TRBD1	CASSLAGGTGGRETQYF	TGTGCCAGCAGCTTAGCAGGAGGGACAGGGGGTCGGGAGACCCAGTACTTC
-	TRBV7-6	TRBJ2-6	TRBD2	CASSLAPWGLAGAGANVLTF	TGTGCCAGCAGCTTAGCGCCCTGGGGACTAGCGGGGGCTGGGGCCAACGTCCTGACTTTC
-	TRBV25-1	TRBJ2-7	TRBD1	CASSEISGRGLYEQYF	TGTGCCAGCAGTGAAATCAGTGGTAGGGGGCTCTACGAGCAGTACTTC
-	TRBV18	TRBJ2-7	TRBD1	CASSPSRGQGSYEQYF	TGTGCCAGCTCACCGAGTCGGGGACAGGGTTCCTACGAGCAGTACTTC
-	TRBV27	TRBJ2-7	TRBD1	CASSFRGQNYEQYF	TGTGCCAGCAGTTTCAGGGGGCAGAACTACGAGCAGTACTTC
-	TRBV19	TRBJ2-5	-	CASSMEGRQYF	TGTGCCAGTAGTATGGAGGGGCGGCAGTACTTC
-	TRBV2	TRBJ1-6	TRBD1	CASSEGQEPSPLHF	TGTGCCAGCAGTGAGGGACAGGAGCCCTCACCCCTCCACTTT
-	TRBV6-5	TRBJ2-3	-	CASDPDISTDTQYF	TGTGCCAGCGATCCGGACATTAGCACAGATACGCAGTATTTT
-	TRBV6-5	TRBJ2-7	TRBD1	CASIRDRGAYEQYF	TGTGCCAGCATTCGAGACAGGGGCGCCTACGAGCAGTACTTC
-	TRBV6-5	TRBJ2-7	TRBD2	CASSPRGAGLSEQYF	TGTGCCAGCAGTCCACGAGGAGCGGGGCTTTCGGAGCAGTACTTC
-	TRBV30	TRBJ1-2	TRBD1	CAWSAGTAYGYTF	TGTGCCTGGAGTGCCGGGACAGCTTATGGCTACACCTTC
once	TRBV5-4	TRBJ1-2	-	CASSFMADYGYTF	TGTGCCAGCAGCTTTATGGCGGACTATGGCTACACCTTC
-	TRBV7-3	TRBJ2-2	TRBD1	CASSLRAGTENTGELFF	TGTGCCAGCAGCTTAAGGGCCGGGACAGAGAACACCGGGGAGCTGTTTTTT
-	TRBV5-6	TRBJ1-6	-	CASSTTGYNSPLHF	TGTGCCAGCAGCACTACAGGCTATAATTCACCCCTCCACTTT
-	TRBV4-1	TRBJ2-7	TRBD2	CASSQDRASGGAYEQYF	TGCGCCAGCAGCCAAGATAGGGCTAGCGGGGGGGCTTACGAGCAGTACTTC
-	TRBV5-8	TRBJ1-1	-	CASSLRQQYEAFF	TGTGCCAGCAGCCTTCGACAGCAGTATGAAGCTTTCTTT
-	TRBV18	TRBJ1-2	TRBD1	CASSQDRANGYTF	TGTGCCAGCTCACAGGACAGGGCCAATGGCTACACCTTC
-	TRBV7-2	TRBJ2-5	-	CASTRGSQETQYF	TGTGCCAGCACTCGGGGATCCCAAGAGACCCAGTACTTC